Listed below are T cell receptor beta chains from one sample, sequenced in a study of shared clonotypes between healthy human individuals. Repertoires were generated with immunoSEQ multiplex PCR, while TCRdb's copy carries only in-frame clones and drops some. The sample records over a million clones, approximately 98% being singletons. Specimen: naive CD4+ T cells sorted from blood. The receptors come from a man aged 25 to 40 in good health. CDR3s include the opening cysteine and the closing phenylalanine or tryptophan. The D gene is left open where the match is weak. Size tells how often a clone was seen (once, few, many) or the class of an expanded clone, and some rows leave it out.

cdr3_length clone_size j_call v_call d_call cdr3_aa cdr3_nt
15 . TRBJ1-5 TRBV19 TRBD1 CASSIQTGANQPQHF TGTGCCAGTAGTATACAAACAGGGGCGAATCAGCCCCAGCATTTT
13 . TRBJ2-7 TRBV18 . CASSPGRVYEQYF TGTGCCAGCTCACCAGGCAGGGTCTACGAGCAGTACTTC
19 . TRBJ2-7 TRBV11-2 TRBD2 CASSLDLGGRGGPAYEQYF TGTGCCAGCAGCTTAGATCTTGGCGGGAGGGGGGGACCGGCCTACGAGCAGTACTTC
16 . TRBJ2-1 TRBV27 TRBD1 CASSLSPGQGFNEQFF TGTGCCAGCAGTTTGTCACCGGGACAGGGATTCAATGAGCAGTTCTTC
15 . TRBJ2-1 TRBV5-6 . CASSLVRAGYNEQFF TGTGCCAGCAGCTTGGTACGGGCGGGGTACAATGAGCAGTTCTTC
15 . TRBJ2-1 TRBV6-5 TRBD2 CASSYSGGSYNEQFF TGTGCCAGCAGTTACTCGGGCGGGAGCTACAATGAGCAGTTCTTC
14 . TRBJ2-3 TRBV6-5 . CASSYSLNTDTQYF TGTGCCAGCAGTTACTCCTTGAACACAGATACGCAGTATTTT
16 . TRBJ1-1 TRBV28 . CASSTSGATKRSEAFF TGTGCCAGCAGCACGTCCGGGGCTACCAAGCGATCTGAAGCTTTCTTT
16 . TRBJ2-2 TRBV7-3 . CASSLMSSGNTGELFF TGTGCCAGCAGCTTAATGTCCAGCGGGAACACCGGGGAGCTGTTTTTT
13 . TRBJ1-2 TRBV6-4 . CASSGQGGYGYTF TGTGCCAGCAGTGGGCAGGGTGGCTATGGCTACACCTTC
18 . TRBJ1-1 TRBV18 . CASSPLGSVVSENTEAFF TGTGCCAGCTCACCACTTGGGAGTGTCGTTTCGGAGAACACTGAAGCTTTCTTT
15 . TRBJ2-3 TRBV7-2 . CASSLVGARTDTQYF TGTGCCAGCAGCTTAGTGGGGGCGCGCACAGATACGCAGTATTTT
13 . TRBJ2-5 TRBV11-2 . CASSWGGDETQYF TGTGCCAGCAGCTGGGGAGGTGACGAGACCCAGTACTTC
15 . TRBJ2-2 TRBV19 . CASSILDGNTGELFF TGTGCCAGTAGTATCCTGGACGGCAACACCGGGGAGCTGTTTTTT
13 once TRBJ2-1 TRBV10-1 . CASSESVYNEQFF TGCGCCAGCAGTGAGTCCGTTTACAATGAGCAGTTCTTC
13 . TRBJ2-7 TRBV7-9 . CASRADSSYEQYF TGTGCCAGCAGGGCGGACAGCTCCTACGAGCAGTACTTC
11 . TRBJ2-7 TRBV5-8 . CASSLYYEQYF TGTGCCAGCAGCTTGTACTACGAGCAGTACTTC
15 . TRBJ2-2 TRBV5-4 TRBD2 CASSVREANTGELFF TGTGCCAGCAGCGTGCGGGAGGCGAACACCGGGGAGCTGTTTTTT
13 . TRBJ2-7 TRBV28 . CASQGTPTYEQYF TGTGCCTCCCAGGGGACTCCAACCTACGAGCAGTACTTC
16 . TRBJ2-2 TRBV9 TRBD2 CASSVVSGRASGELFF TGTGCCAGCAGCGTAGTTTCCGGGAGGGCTTCTGGGGAGCTGTTTTTT
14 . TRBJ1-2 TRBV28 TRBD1 CASSLGRGDYGYTF TGTGCCAGCAGTTTAGGCAGGGGGGACTATGGCTACACCTTC
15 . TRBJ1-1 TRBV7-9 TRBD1 CASSLGTTGEAEAFF TGTGCCAGCAGCTTAGGGACGACAGGGGAGGCTGAAGCTTTCTTT
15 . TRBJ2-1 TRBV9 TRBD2 CASSSGTSGGVEQFF TGTGCCAGCAGCTCGGGGACTAGCGGAGGGGTAGAGCAGTTCTTC
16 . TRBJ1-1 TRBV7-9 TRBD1 CASSPPGQGLNTEAFF TGTGCCAGCAGCCCTCCCGGACAGGGGTTGAACACTGAAGCTTTCTTT
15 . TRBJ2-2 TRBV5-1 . CASSLAGQNTGELFF TGCGCCAGCAGCTTGGCCGGGCAAAACACCGGGGAGCTGTTTTTT
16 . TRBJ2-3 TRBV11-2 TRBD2 CAESGLAGGRTDTQYF TGTGCCGAGAGTGGACTAGCGGGAGGTCGAACAGATACGCAGTATTTT
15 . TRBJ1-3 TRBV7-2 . CASSLVRGSGNTIYF TGTGCCAGCAGCTTAGTGCGGGGCTCTGGAAACACCATATATTTT
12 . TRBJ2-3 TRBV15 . CATRQSTDTQYF TGTGCCACCAGGCAGAGCACAGATACGCAGTATTTT
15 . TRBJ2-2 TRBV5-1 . CASSSIGHTAGELFF TGCGCCAGCAGCTCCATTGGCCACACTGCGGGGGAGCTGTTTTTT
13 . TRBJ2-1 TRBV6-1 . CASRGYPSNEQFF TGTGCCAGCAGAGGATATCCCTCCAATGAGCAGTTCTTC
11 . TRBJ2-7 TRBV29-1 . CSVAEAYEQYF TGCAGCGTTGCAGAGGCCTACGAGCAGTACTTC
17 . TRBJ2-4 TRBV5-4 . CASGRGGPLEAKNIQYF TGTGCCAGCGGCCGGGGTGGGCCACTAGAAGCCAAAAACATTCAGTACTTC
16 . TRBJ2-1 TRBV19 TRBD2 CASGRFSGRSYNEQFF TGTGCCAGTGGCCGGTTTAGCGGGAGATCCTACAATGAGCAGTTCTTC
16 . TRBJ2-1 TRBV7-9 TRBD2 CASSLRAAGKGNEQFF TGTGCCAGCAGCTTAAGGGCAGCGGGAAAGGGGAATGAGCAGTTCTTC
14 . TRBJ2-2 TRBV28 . CASSGGENTGELFF TGTGCCAGCAGCGGGGGAGAGAACACCGGGGAGCTGTTTTTT
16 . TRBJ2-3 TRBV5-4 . CASSFTGPRATDTQYF TGTGCCAGCAGCTTTACAGGGCCCAGGGCCACAGATACGCAGTATTTT